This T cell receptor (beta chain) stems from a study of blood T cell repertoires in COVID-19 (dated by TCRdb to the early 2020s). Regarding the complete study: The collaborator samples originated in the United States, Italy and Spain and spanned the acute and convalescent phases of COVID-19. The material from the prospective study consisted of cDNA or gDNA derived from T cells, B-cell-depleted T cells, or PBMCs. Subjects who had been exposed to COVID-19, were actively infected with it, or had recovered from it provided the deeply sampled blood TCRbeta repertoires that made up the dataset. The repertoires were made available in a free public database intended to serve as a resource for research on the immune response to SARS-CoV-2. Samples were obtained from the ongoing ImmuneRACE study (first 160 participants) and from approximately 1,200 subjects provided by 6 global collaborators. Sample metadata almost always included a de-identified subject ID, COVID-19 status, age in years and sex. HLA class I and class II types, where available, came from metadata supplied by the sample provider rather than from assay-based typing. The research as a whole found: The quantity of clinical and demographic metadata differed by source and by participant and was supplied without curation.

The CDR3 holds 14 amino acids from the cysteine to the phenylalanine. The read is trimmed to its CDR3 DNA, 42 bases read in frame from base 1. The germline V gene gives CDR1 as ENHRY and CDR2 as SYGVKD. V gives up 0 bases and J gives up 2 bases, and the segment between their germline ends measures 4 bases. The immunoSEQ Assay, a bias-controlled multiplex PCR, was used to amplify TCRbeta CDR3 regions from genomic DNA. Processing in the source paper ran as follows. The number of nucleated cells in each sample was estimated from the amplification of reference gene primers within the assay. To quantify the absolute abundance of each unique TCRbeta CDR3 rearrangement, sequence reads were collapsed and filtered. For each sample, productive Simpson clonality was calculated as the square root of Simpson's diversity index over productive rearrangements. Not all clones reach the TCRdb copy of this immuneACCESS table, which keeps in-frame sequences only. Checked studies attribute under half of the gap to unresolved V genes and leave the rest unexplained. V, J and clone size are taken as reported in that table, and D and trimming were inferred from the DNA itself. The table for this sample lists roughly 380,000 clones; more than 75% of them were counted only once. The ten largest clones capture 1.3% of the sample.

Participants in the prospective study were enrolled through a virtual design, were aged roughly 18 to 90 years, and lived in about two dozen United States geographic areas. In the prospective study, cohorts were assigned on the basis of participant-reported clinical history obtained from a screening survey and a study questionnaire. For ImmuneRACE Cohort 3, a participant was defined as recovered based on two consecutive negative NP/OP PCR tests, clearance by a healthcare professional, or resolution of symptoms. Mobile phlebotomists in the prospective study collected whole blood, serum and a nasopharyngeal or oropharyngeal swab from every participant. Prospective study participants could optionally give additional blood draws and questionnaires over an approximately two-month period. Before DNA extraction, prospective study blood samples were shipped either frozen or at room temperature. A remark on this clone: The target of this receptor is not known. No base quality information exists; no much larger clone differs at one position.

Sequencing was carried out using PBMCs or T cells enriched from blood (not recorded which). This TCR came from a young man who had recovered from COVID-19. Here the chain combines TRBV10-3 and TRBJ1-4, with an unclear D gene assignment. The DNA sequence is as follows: TGTGCCATCAGTGAGTCACAGACTAATGAAAAACTGTTTTTT. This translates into CAISESQTNEKLFF.